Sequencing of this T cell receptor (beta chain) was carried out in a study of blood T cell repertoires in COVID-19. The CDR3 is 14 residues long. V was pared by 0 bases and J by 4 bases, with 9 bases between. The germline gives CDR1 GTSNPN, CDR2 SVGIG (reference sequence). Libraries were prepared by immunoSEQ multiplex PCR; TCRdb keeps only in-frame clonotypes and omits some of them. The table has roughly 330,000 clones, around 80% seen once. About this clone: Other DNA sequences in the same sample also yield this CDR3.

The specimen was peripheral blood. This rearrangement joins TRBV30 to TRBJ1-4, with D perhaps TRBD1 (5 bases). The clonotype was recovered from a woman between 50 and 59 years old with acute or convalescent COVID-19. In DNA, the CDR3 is TGTGCCTGGAGTGTCGGGCAGGGTAATGAAAAACTGTTTTTT. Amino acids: CAWSVGQGNEKLFF.